The 3 T cell receptor beta chains presented below share a single source sample, sequenced in a study (TCRdb year 2016). Library generation was performed with RT-PCR. Sequenced on an Illumina MiSeq. In-frame beta chains were kept once TCRdb had trimmed the public reads at Q25 with fastp and called clones with MiXCR. Rows are unified per CDR3 protein, each entry keeping the most common DNA and genes. The sample profile shows about 680,000 distinct CDR3 sequences; 11% to 15% of them were found once. Roughly 4% of the sample goes to the ten largest clones. The specimen was memory CD4+ T cells from blood. Every receptor here comes from a female donor in good health, serving as a healthy control.

In this sample, this clonotype turned up a few times. The rearrangement uses TRBV7-2 and TRBJ2-7; D is unclear. Trimming took 5 bases from V and 0 from J, leaving 11 bases between them. The CDR3 runs to 14 residues. Germline CDR1 SGHTA, CDR2 FQGNSA. CDR3 bases: TGTGCCAGCAGCGACGGACCCCTCTCCTACGAGCAGTACTTC. Translation: CASSDGPLSYEQYF.

V gene TRBV12-3 or TRBV12-4 combines with J gene TRBJ1-2; a weak D match, TRBD1 (5 bases). The CDR3 covers 13 residues. Trimming cost V 5 bases and J 4 bases, with 11 bases left between them. DNA for the CDR3: TGTGCCAGCAGTCCCGGACACATCTATGGCTACACCTTC. The encoded protein is CASSPGHIYGYTF.

This sequence joins TRBV12-3 or TRBV12-4 and TRBJ2-5, with 8 positions matching TRBD2. V dropped 4 bases and J dropped 2; count of bases not matched to a gene: 12. This CDR3 comprises 17 residues. The CDR3 here is CASSSRLSGTIQETQYF. CDR3 DNA sequence: TGTGCCAGCAGTTCTAGGCTTAGCGGGACTATTCAAGAGACCCAGTACTTC.